The T cell receptor (beta chain) described here comes from a study of somatic mutations in cytotoxic T cells in rheumatoid arthritis. Repertoires were generated with immunoSEQ multiplex PCR, while TCRdb's copy carries only in-frame clones and drops some. The sample yields about 19,000 clones, around 83% seen once. In germline, CDR1 is LNHDA, CDR2 SQIVND (reference sequence). V gave up 5 bases and J gave up 3 bases; unmatched junction bases: 10. The length of the CDR3 is 15 residues. The clonotype comes from an adult with rheumatoid arthritis. The J gene is TRBJ2-7, the V gene TRBV19, with 7 bases that match TRBD1. Material: CD8+ T cells sorted from blood. The CDR3 sequence is CASSLGTAPHYEQYF. The CDR3, as DNA: TGTGCCAGTAGTCTCGGGACAGCTCCTCACTACGAGCAGTACTTC.